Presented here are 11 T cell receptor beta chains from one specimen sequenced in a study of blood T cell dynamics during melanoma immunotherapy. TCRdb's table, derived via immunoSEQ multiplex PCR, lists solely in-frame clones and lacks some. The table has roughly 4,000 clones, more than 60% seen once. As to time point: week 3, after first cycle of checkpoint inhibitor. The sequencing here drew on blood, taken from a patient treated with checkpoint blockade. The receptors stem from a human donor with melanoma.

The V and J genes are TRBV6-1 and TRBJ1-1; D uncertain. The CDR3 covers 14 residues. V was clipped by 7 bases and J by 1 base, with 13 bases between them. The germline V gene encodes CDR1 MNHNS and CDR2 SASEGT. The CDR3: CASKEREGNTEAFF. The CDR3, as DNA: TGTGCCAGCAAGGAAAGGGAAGGGAACACTGAAGCTTTCTTT.

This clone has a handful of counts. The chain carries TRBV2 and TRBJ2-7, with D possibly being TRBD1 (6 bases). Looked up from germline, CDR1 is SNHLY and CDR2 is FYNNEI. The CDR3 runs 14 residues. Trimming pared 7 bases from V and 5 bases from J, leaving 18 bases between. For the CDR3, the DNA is TGTGCCAGCACCCCGTCGACAGGTCCGGACGAGCAGTACTTC. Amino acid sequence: CASTPSTGPDEQYF.

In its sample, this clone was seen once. The CDR3 DNA reads as TGTGCCAGCAGTCTGGGAGGACAGGTTTACGAGCAGTACTTC. This codes for CASSLGGQVYEQYF. The chain carries TRBV5-8 and TRBJ2-7; D perhaps matches TRBD1 (7 bases). Trimming removed 5 bases from V and 4 bases from J, with 16 bases in between. This CDR3 spans 14 amino acids. The V gene's germline CDR1 is SGHTS and CDR2 YDEGEE.

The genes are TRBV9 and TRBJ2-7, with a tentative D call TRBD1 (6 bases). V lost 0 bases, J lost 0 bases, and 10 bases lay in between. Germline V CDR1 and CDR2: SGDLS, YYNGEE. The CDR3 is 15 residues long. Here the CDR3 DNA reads TGTGCCAGCAGCGTAGAGCAGGGGAGCTCCTACGAGCAGTACTTC. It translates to CASSVEQGSSYEQYF. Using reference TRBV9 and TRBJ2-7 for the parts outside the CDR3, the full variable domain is DSGVTQTPKHLITATGQRVTLRCSPRSGDLSVYWYQQSLDQGLQFLIQYYNGEERAKGNILERFSAQQFPDLHSELNLSSLELGDSALYFCASSVEQGSSYEQYFGPGTRLTVT.

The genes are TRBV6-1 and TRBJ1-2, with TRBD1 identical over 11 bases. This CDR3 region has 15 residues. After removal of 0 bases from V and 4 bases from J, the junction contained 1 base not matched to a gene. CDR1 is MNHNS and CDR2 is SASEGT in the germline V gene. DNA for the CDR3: TGTGCCAGCAGTGAAGCGGACAGGGGGCCCTATGGCTACACCTTC. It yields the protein CASSEADRGPYGYTF.

The CDR3 DNA reads TGCGCCAGCAGCCCCGGGACTAGCGGGGGGTGGAATGAGCAGTTCTTC. Translating gives CASSPGTSGGWNEQFF. This chain links TRBV5-1 with TRBJ2-1; 15 bases are shared with TRBD2. The V segment lost 4 bases and the J segment 7 bases; nucleotides outside the gene matches: 6. Germline V gene data show CDR1 as SGHRS and CDR2 as YFSETQ. There are 16 residues in the CDR3.

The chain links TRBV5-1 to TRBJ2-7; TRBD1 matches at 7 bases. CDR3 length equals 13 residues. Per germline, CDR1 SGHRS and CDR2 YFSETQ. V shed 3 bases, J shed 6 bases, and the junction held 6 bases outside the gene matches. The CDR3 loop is CASSSRQGTEQYF. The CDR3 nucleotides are TGCGCCAGCAGCTCGAGACAGGGTACCGAGCAGTACTTC.

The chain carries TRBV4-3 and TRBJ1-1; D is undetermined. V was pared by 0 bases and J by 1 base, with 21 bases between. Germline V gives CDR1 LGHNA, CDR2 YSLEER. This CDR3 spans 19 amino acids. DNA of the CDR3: TGCGCCAGCAGCCAAGAATTGGCTTATGGCGCCGGCGGGAACACTGAAGCTTTCTTT. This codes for CASSQELAYGAGGNTEAFF.

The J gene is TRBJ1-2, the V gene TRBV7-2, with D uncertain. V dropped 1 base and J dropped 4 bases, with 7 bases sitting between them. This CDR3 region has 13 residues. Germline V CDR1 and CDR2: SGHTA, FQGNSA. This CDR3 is CASSLGGVYGYTF. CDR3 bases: TGTGCCAGCAGCTTAGGGGGAGTCTATGGCTACACCTTC.

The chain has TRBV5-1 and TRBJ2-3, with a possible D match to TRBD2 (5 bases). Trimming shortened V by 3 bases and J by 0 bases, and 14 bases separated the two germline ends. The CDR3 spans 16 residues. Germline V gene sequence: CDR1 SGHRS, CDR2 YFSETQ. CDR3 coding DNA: TGCGCCAGCAGCTCGAGCTCAGCGGATAGCACAGATACGCAGTATTTT. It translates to CASSSSSADSTDTQYF.

CDR3 residues: CASSLRAPNTEAFF. DNA of the CDR3: TGTGCCAGCAGTTTGCGGGCCCCGAACACTGAAGCTTTCTTT. The V and J genes are TRBV7-9 and TRBJ1-1; D uncertain. The CDR3 is 14 amino acids. Germline V gene lookup returns CDR1 SEHNR and CDR2 FQNEAQ (reference sequence). V was pared by 6 bases and J by 1 base, with 12 bases between.